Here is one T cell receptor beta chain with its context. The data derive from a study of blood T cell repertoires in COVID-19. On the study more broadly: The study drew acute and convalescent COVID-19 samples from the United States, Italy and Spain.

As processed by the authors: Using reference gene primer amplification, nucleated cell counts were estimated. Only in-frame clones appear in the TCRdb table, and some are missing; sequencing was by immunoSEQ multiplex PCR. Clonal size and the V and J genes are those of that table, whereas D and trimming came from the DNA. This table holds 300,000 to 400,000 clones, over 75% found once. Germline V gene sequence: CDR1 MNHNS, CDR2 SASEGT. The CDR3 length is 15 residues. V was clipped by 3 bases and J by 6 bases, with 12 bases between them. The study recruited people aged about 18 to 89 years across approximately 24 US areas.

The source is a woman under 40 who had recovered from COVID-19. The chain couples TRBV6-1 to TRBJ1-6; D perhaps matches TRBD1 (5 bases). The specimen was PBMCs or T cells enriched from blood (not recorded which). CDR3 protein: CASSEVWGGNSPLHF. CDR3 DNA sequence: TGTGCCAGCAGTGAGGTGTGGGGGGGTAATTCACCCCTCCACTTT.